The 30 T cell receptor beta chains below come from one sample, sequenced in a study of regulatory T cells in long-lasting Graves disease. The time point: newly diagnosed GD, antithyroid drugs for less than 3 months. PBMC-derived RNA was used for the TCR library. In building TCR beta libraries, iRepertoire HTBI primers were used together with Arm-PCR of CDR3 regions. MiXCR was run by TCRdb on the multiplex PCR reads, yielding one entry per CDR3 protein. The sample includes approximately 400,000 distinct CDR3 sequences, 14% to 15% seen only once; the top ten take approximately 7.8%. This sample also belongs to another study, concerning T cells in Graves' hyperthyroidism and ophthalmopathy.

The specimen comprised peripheral blood mononuclear cells (PBMCs), sampled at new diagnosis, from a patient treated with antithyroid drugs. The receptors were sampled from a woman aged 40 to 55 with Graves disease.

This clonotype was seen a few times. This chain joins TRBV24-1 and TRBJ2-7; 13 nucleotides line up with TRBD2. The CDR3 contains 17 residues. The germline V gene has CDR1 KGHDR and CDR2 SFDVKD. Losses at the gene ends were 1 base for V and 4 bases for J; bases not matched to a gene: 6. CDR3: CATSDFRTSGRGYEQYF. In nucleotides, the CDR3 is TGTGCCACCAGTGATTTCCGGACTAGCGGGAGAGGGTACGAGCAGTACTTC.

This clonotype was counted ten times or more. This rearrangement joins TRBV2 to TRBJ2-1, with no clear D. The V end was cut by 4 bases, the J end by 9 bases, with 13 bases between. Germline lookup yields CDR1 SNHLY and CDR2 FYNNEI. This CDR3 spans 13 amino acids. Here the CDR3 reads CASSVQERGEQFF. DNA for the CDR3: TGTGCCAGCAGTGTCCAGGAAAGAGGTGAGCAGTTCTTC. Looking up the rest from reference TRBV2 and TRBJ2-1 gives the full variable domain: EPEVTQTPSHQVTQMGQEVILRCVPISNHLYFYWYRQILGQKVEFLVSFYNNEISEKSEIFDDQFSVERPDGSNFTLKIRSTKLEDSAMYFCASSVQERGEQFFGPGTRLTVL.

Many counts were recorded for this clonotype. The V gene is TRBV7-2, the J gene TRBJ2-1, with D possibly being TRBD1 (5 bases). This CDR3 contains 13 residues. Germline CDR1 and CDR2: SGHTA and FQGNSA. V gave up 6 bases and J gave up 0 bases, with 6 bases separating them. CDR3 in amino acids: CASRTGSYNEQFF. CDR3 coding DNA: TGTGCCAGCAGAACAGGCTCCTACAATGAGCAGTTCTTC.

This clonotype was seen a few times. CDR3 sequence: CASSVGQETTEKLFF. CDR3 nucleotides: TGTGCCAGCAGCGTCGGACAGGAAACGACTGAAAAACTGTTTTTT. The V gene is TRBV5-8, the J gene TRBJ1-4; 7 bases align to TRBD1. Per germline, CDR1 SGHTS and CDR2 YDEGEE. The CDR3 extends over 15 amino acids. The trim removed 4 bases at V and 7 bases at J, leaving 10 bases unmatched. The full variable domain, its missing parts supplied by reference TRBV5-8 and TRBJ1-4, is EAGVTQSPTHLIKTRGQQATLRCSPISGHTSVYWYQQALGLGLQFLLWYDEGEERNRGNFPPRFSGRQFPNYSSELNVNALELEDSALYLCASSVGQETTEKLFFGSGTQLSVL.

The table lists this clonotype with a few counts. The chain carries TRBV5-8 and TRBJ2-1, with D unclear. The V gene's germline CDR1 is SGHTS and CDR2 YDEGEE. The CDR3 runs to 16 residues. V was pared by 0 bases and J by 4 bases, with 14 bases between. CDR3 nucleotides: TGTGCCAGCAGCTTGGGTCTCTTGGACCAGTACAATGAGCAGTTCTTC. Protein sequence: CASSLGLLDQYNEQFF.

The J gene is TRBJ2-3, the V gene TRBV4-1; no definite D call. The CDR3 spans 17 residues. Trimming cost V 0 bases and J 1 base, with 14 bases left between them. Germline values: CDR1 MGHRA, CDR2 YSYEKL. The CDR3 here is CASSQEGPTRGTDTQYF. In DNA form, the CDR3 reads TGCGCCAGCAGCCAAGAAGGACCGACGCGCGGCACAGATACGCAGTATTTT.

The chain joins TRBV25-1 to TRBJ1-5; D gene ambiguous. Germline-derived CDR1 and CDR2 are MGHDK and SYGVNS. This CDR3 comprises 12 residues. The V end was cut by 6 bases, the J end by 7 bases, with 10 bases between. As DNA, the CDR3 is TGTGCCAGCAGCTCTGGAAGGCAGCCCCAGCATTTT. Protein: CASSSGRQPQHF.

The V and J genes are TRBV19 and TRBJ1-5, with TRBD1 identical over 10 bases. The germline V gene encodes CDR1 LNHDA and CDR2 SQIVND (reference sequence). The CDR3 is 15 residues long. Trimming at V came to 6 bases and at J to 4 bases, leaving 6 bases not matched to a gene. The CDR3 protein is CASRRGQGVNQPQHF. The DNA of the CDR3 is TGTGCCAGTAGACGAGGACAGGGGGTTAATCAGCCCCAGCATTTT.

This clonotype was counted at least ten times. The chain carries TRBV20-1 and TRBJ1-4, with 9 bases lining up with TRBD1. The CDR3 covers 14 residues. With 3 bases clipped from V and 6 bases from J, the junction kept 5 bases outside the gene matches. CDR1 is DFQATT, CDR2 SNEGSKA, per germline (reference sequence). As DNA, the CDR3 is TGCAGTGCTAGGGCCGGGACAGGGTATGAAAAACTGTTTTTT. Translated: CSARAGTGYEKLFF.

In this sample, this clonotype turned up a few times. The chain is built from TRBV19 and TRBJ2-5; D tentatively fits TRBD1 or TRBD2 (5 bases each). The CDR3 is made up of 12 amino acids. Trimming shortened V by 1 base and J by 13 bases, and 13 bases separated the two germline ends. The V gene's germline CDR1 is LNHDA and CDR2 SQIVND (reference sequence). The CDR3: CASSIGRQGLYF. CDR3 DNA: TGTGCCAGTAGTATAGGGAGGCAGGGTCTGTACTTC.

Ten or more counts support this clonotype. The chain recombines TRBV30 with TRBJ2-7; tentatively, D is TRBD1 or TRBD2 (5 bases each). The V gene lost 0 bases and the J gene lost 3 bases, with 15 bases spanning the gap. The germline gives CDR1 GTSNPN, CDR2 SVGIG (reference sequence). This CDR3 comprises 15 residues. In nucleotides, the CDR3 is TGTGCCTGGAGTGTTGGCCCGGGGCAGAGCTACGAGCAGTACTTC. This translates into CAWSVGPGQSYEQYF.

The chain joins TRBV3-1 to TRBJ2-6, with 7 bases matching TRBD2. This CDR3 comprises 17 residues. The germline CDR1 and CDR2 sequences are LGHDT and YNNKEL (reference sequence). V shed 0 bases and J 3 bases; nucleotides not matched to a gene: 5. In DNA, the CDR3 is TGTGCCAGCAGCCAAGAGTCGGGACTACTTGGGGCCAACGTCCTGACTTTC. Protein: CASSQESGLLGANVLTF.

This clonotype was seen a handful of times. One end of the junction is discordant with germline, which a read error may explain. The rearrangement joins TRBV13 to TRBJ2-7; D may correspond to TRBD1 or TRBD2 (6 bases each). The CDR3 covers 15 residues. Germline values: CDR1 PRHDT, CDR2 FYEKMQ (reference sequence). CDR3 sequence: CASILQGGYSYEQYF. CDR3 bases: TGTGCCAGCATCTTACAGGGAGGTTACTCCTACGAGCAGTACTTC.

This clonotype occurred many times. This sequence joins TRBV11-2 and TRBJ1-5; weak D call: TRBD1 (5 bases). Deletions cut 5 bases from V and 6 bases from J, with 23 bases between. Germline CDR1 reads SGHAT; CDR2 reads FQNNGV. The length of the CDR3 is 17 residues. CDR3 sequence (DNA): TGTGCCAGCAGCCCTAGACAGCCTGCTGGTTTTTGTCAGCCCCAGCATTTT. It encodes CASSPRQPAGFCQPQHF.

Comments on this clonotype: This may arise from a read error, as a much more abundant clone is one base away. J is TRBJ2-3 and V is TRBV24-1; TRBD2 matches at 13 bases. The CDR3 length is 18 residues. Looked up from germline, CDR1 is KGHDR and CDR2 is SFDVKD. The CDR3 reads CATSDISPTSGRPDMQYF. CDR3 in DNA: TGTGCCACCAGTGACATATCACCGACTAGCGGGAGGCCAGATATGCAGTATTTT.

This clonotype has at least ten counts. The chain employs TRBV13 and TRBJ2-1, with TRBD2 matching 8 bases. The J call may be faulty, since TRBJ2-5 better matches the DNA end. The CDR3 consists of 17 residues. From germline, CDR1 is PRHDT and CDR2 FYEKMQ (reference sequence). The CDR3 here is CASSLGGNGRAQETQYF. The CDR3, as DNA: TGTGCCAGCAGCTTAGGCGGTAACGGGAGGGCTCAAGAGACCCAGTACTTC.

This clonotype has ten or more counts. V and J are TRBV7-6 and TRBJ2-2; the D gene is possibly TRBD1 (6 bases). Germline CDR1 is SGHVS and CDR2 is FNYEAQ. V was shortened by 5 bases and J by 6 bases, with 10 bases between the two germline ends. The CDR3 contains 13 residues. CDR3 in amino acids: CASSLDRSGELFF. CDR3 DNA: TGTGCCAGCAGCCTTGACAGGTCCGGGGAGCTGTTTTTT.

This clonotype was seen a handful of times. This may come from a read error, since a much larger clone is one base off. This chain uses TRBV2 with TRBJ2-5; a possible D gene is TRBD2 (6 bases). Trimming shortened V by 8 bases and J by 3 bases, and 19 bases separated the two germline ends. The CDR3 length is 15 residues. CDR1 and CDR2 (germline): SNHLY, FYNNEI. The CDR3 DNA sequence: TGTGCCAGCGGGATGACTAGGGATCCGAAAGAGACCCAGTACTTC. This encodes CASGMTRDPKETQYF.

Notes on this clonotype: This may come from a read error, since a much larger clone is one base off. The J gene is TRBJ2-7, the V gene TRBV11-2; the match to TRBD1 covers 10 bases. Germline values: CDR1 SGHAT, CDR2 FQNNGV. This CDR3 spans 16 amino acids. CDR3 sequence: CASSLDLGTGAEERYF. CDR3 in DNA: TGTGCCAGCAGCTTAGACCTAGGGACAGGGGCAGAAGAGCGGTACTTC.

This clonotype was counted many times. The V gene is TRBV2, the J gene TRBJ2-1; TRBD2 matches 11 bases. The J segment lost 7 bases and the V segment lost 4 bases, leaving 3 bases of the junction unmatched. Germline V lookup: CDR1 SNHLY, CDR2 FYNNEI. This CDR3 spans 14 amino acids. The CDR3 loop is CASSGLAGGNEQFF. The CDR3 DNA sequence: TGTGCCAGCAGTGGTCTAGCGGGAGGTAATGAGCAGTTCTTC.

This clonotype was seen a few times. V and J are TRBV5-5 and TRBJ2-3; a weak D match, TRBD2 (6 bases). Per the germline V gene, CDR1 is SGHKS and CDR2 is YYEKEE (reference sequence). The CDR3 has 15 residues. Trimming cost V 3 bases and J 4 bases, with 15 bases left between them. The CDR3 loop reads CASSSGLSLADTQYF. CDR3 bases: TGTGCCAGCAGCTCGGGACTCTCCTTGGCAGATACGCAGTATTTT.

This clonotype was detected ten times or more. This sequence joins TRBV13 and TRBJ1-1; no clear D gene. Germline CDR1 reads PRHDT; CDR2 reads FYEKMQ (reference sequence). V shed 8 bases and J shed 1 base, with 14 bases lying between them. The CDR3 contains 14 residues. CDR3 region: CASLFEGTNTEAFF. CDR3 DNA sequence: TGTGCCAGCCTTTTCGAGGGAACGAACACTGAAGCTTTCTTT.

This clonotype has ten or more counts. V and J are TRBV10-3 and TRBJ2-7, with 14 bases identical to TRBD2. After removal of 6 bases from V and 0 bases from J, the junction contained 4 bases not matched to a gene. The germline V gene has CDR1 ENHRY and CDR2 SYGVKD. CDR3 length: 16 amino acids. CDR3 loop: CAISGTSGGPSYEQYF. Here the CDR3 DNA reads TGTGCCATCAGCGGGACTAGCGGGGGCCCCTCCTACGAGCAGTACTTC.

This clonotype was counted ten times or more. The chain couples TRBV5-4 to TRBJ2-3; TRBD2 matches at 8 bases. The CDR3 loop spans 14 amino acids. Trimming at V came to 4 bases and at J to 4 bases, leaving 5 bases not matched to a gene. The germline gives CDR1 SGHNT, CDR2 YYREEE (reference sequence). The CDR3 spells CASSPKAGADTQYF. The CDR3 DNA is TGTGCCAGCAGCCCCAAAGCGGGAGCAGATACGCAGTATTTT.

This clonotype has a handful of counts. Compared with germline, one end of the junction differs, possibly owing to a read error. The chain couples TRBV4-1 to TRBJ1-1, with D perhaps matching TRBD1 (5 bases). Germline assignment: CDR1 MGHRA and CDR2 YSYEKL. This CDR3 has 15 amino acids. CDR3 in amino acids: CASNQDPGGYTEAFF. The CDR3 DNA follows: TGCGCCAGCAACCAAGATCCGGGGGGTTACACTGAAGCTTTCTTT.

The chain uses TRBV20-1 and TRBJ2-1; TRBD2 matches at 7 bases. The germline CDR1 and CDR2 sequences are DFQATT and SNEGSKA (reference sequence). The CDR3 sequence is 14 residues long. The V gene end was trimmed by 1 base and the J gene end by 8 bases; junction bases not matched to a gene: 8. DNA for the CDR3: TGCAGTGCTAGAGGGGGAGGGCCTATAGATGAGCAGTTCTTC. Translation: CSARGGGPIDEQFF.

In its sample, this clonotype was seen many times. This chain joins TRBV6-2 or TRBV6-3 and TRBJ1-1, with a tentative D call TRBD1 (5 bases). This CDR3 region has 16 residues. V shed 2 bases and J shed 3 bases, with 16 bases lying between them. Germline CDR1 reads MNHEY; CDR2 reads SVGEGT. The CDR3 DNA is TGTGCCAGCAGTTACCCTCGAACGGGGGGGGACACTGAAGCTTTCTTT. This translates into CASSYPRTGGDTEAFF.

This clonotype was seen a handful of times. The chain combines TRBV20-1 with TRBJ2-1; possible D gene TRBD2, 5 bases. This CDR3 is built from 17 residues. The V end was cut by 7 bases, the J end by 0 bases, with 22 bases between. CDR1 and CDR2 from the germline V gene are DFQATT and SNEGSKA (reference sequence). The CDR3 region has the DNA TGCAGTGGCGAGGTCGGGGAACAAGGGATCTCCTACAATGAGCAGTTCTTC. Its protein is CSGEVGEQGISYNEQFF.

The sample holds many counts of this clonotype. V and J are TRBV12-3 or TRBV12-4 and TRBJ1-6; D might be TRBD1 (6 bases). The CDR3 has 14 residues. Trimming pared 5 bases from V and 10 bases from J, leaving 15 bases between. The CDR3 nucleotides read TGTGCCAGCAGTCTCGCGGGGGGCAACTCACCCCTCCACTTT. This gives the protein CASSLAGGNSPLHF.

J is TRBJ1-2 and V is TRBV11-2; the D gene is possibly TRBD1 (5 bases). Trimming removed 5 bases from V and 6 bases from J, with 19 bases in between. This CDR3 region has 15 residues. Germline lookup yields CDR1 SGHAT and CDR2 FQNNGV. The CDR3 loop is CASSALSRVRNGYTF. In DNA, the CDR3 is TGTGCCAGCAGCGCTCTGAGCAGGGTGAGGAATGGCTACACCTTC.